Shown below are 2 T cell receptor beta chains from a single sample sequenced in a study of neurological immune-mediated disorders (dated 2019 in TCRdb). The receptor library was made with 5' RACE. TCRdb shows the sequencer as Illumina HiSeq 2500. TCRdb reprocessing: public reads trimmed at Q25 with fastp, clones called with MiXCR, in-frame beta chains kept. Identical CDR3 protein sequences are pooled into one entry, listed with their most common genes and DNA. The sample includes about 99,000 distinct CDR3 sequences, with approximately 10% observed a single time. 3.1% of the sample is in the top ten clones. The sample's time point label, decoded: longitudinal time-point 3. The specimen sequenced was PBMCs. All receptors come from a female donor with HTLV-1-associated myelopathy (HAM/TSP).

This clonotype was picked up a small number of times. This may be a read error, as it is one base from a much larger clone. This chain uses TRBV5-1 with TRBJ1-6; 12 nucleotides align to TRBD1. CDR3 length equals 16 residues. The ends lost 4 bases at V and 5 bases at J; junction bases unmatched: 4. Germline CDR1 and CDR2: SGHRS and YFSETQ. The CDR3 nucleotides are TGCGCCAGCAGCGGGACAGGGGGCGGGCATAATTCACCCCTCCACTTT. This translates into CASSGTGGGHNSPLHF.

The rearrangement links TRBV4-1 to TRBJ2-2; 13 bases are a match to TRBD2. V trimming: 1 base; J trimming: 1 base; junction bases outside the gene matches: 3. The length of the CDR3 is 18 residues. Germline V gene data show CDR1 as MGHRA and CDR2 as YSYEKL. The CDR3 loop reads CASSQGLAGGKNTGELFF. CDR3 coding DNA: TGCGCCAGCAGCCAAGGACTAGCGGGGGGTAAGAACACCGGGGAGCTGTTTTTT.